A single T cell receptor beta chain is shown here with its context. A much larger clone is a single base away; this may be a read error. The conserved phenylalanine or tryptophan is not found at the CDR3 terminus, so this likely reflects a read error. The sample is drawn from a study of T cell repertoires in cytomegalovirus infection. The ends were cut back, 8 bases at V and 0 bases at J, with 10 bases in the middle. CDR3 length: 13 amino acids. MiXCR, applied by TCRdb to the reads, yields one record per CDR3 protein. The sample records hundreds of thousands of distinct CDR3 sequences, 20% to 25% being singletons.

Sequenced input: CD8+ T cells from PBMCs. The chain employs TRBV12-3 or TRBV12-4 and TRBJ1-1, with D perhaps matching TRBD1 (6 bases). This TCR derives from a human donor in good health (CMV status not recorded). Some clones in this sample may be carry-over from other donors' samples. The CDR3 sequence is CASRGQLNTEAFL. The CDR3 DNA follows: TGTGCCAGCCGTGGACAGCTGAACACTGAAGCTTTCCTT.